This T cell receptor beta chain was profiled in a study of cytomegalovirus exposure and HLA in healthy donors. Notes on the study in general: A later analysis showed HLA-associated TCR beta chains outstripping equally common others in clonal expansion. The only immune exposure information that was available was CMV serostatus.

The PCR contained 60 Vbeta and 13 Jbeta primers. Sequencing was performed with immunoSEQ multiplex PCR; in TCRdb, only in-frame clones are kept and a portion is missing. This sample has over 200,000 clones, with 82% found just once. In the case of this clone: What it binds is not known.

CDR3 length: 15 amino acids. With 2 bases removed from V and 6 bases from J, the gap between germline ends came to 13 bases. Germline V gene data show CDR1 as LGHNA and CDR2 as YNFKEQ. The source is a woman aged 40 to 49 in good health and CMV-seronegative. J is TRBJ2-2 and V is TRBV4-2; the D gene is possibly TRBD2 (5 bases). The sequencing sample was made of PBMCs. CDR3 in DNA: TGTGCCAGCAGCCAATCCTCGCGGGCCGCCGGGGAGCTGTTTTTT. Translation gives CASSQSSRAAGELFF.